This TCR beta chain was found in a study of Ad26.COV2.S vaccination and SARS-CoV-2 variants. For the study at large: Among those in the COV1001 Ad26.COV2.S trial arm was the donor.

Findings of the study overall: The TCR breadth and depth analyses may have understated or missed part of the total T cell responses. Vaccinees showed greater spike-specific TCR breadth than placebo recipients.

Treatment denoted: around 19 received Ad26.COV2.S at low or high dose, single or two shots; roughly five received placebo; per-sample allocation not given. Day 63 following the first vaccine or placebo injection was when the samples were taken. Wuhan-strain spike was delivered by a replication-incompetent Ad26 vector. The CDR3 totals 13 residues. Looked up from germline, CDR1 is GTSNPN and CDR2 is SVGIG (reference sequence). V shed 4 bases and J shed 1 base, with 10 bases lying between them. The assay was immunoSEQ multiplex PCR, and TCRdb's table has in-frame clones only and misses some. The table shows 300,000 to 350,000 clones, with more than 85% occurring only once. Concerning this clone: Its antigen is unknown.

This clonotype was sampled from a person aged 18-65 years who received the Ad26.COV2.S COVID-19 vaccine or a placebo. V usage is TRBV30 and J usage is TRBJ1-1; D is possibly TRBD1 (6 bases). This material consisted of peripheral blood, taken in a trial of Ad26.COV2.S vaccine versus placebo. The DNA of the CDR3 is TGTGCCTGGATTAGGGGGACGAACACTGAAGCTTTCTTT. Translation: CAWIRGTNTEAFF.